A selection of T cell receptor beta chains follows, all from one sample in a study of blood T cell repertoires in COVID-19. TCRdb's table, derived via immunoSEQ multiplex PCR, lists solely in-frame clones and lacks some. The top ten hold roughly 3.9% of the sample, which has 350,000 or so clones, approximately 89% seen once. Material for sequencing was peripheral blood. These receptors were taken from a woman aged 55-69 years with COVID-19, enrolled during active disease. Both conserved end residues are part of each CDR3. The order of the fields is D gene, V gene, J gene, clone size, CDR3 protein, CDR3 DNA. D genes are given only for firm matches. Size tells how often a clone was seen (once, few, many) or the class of an expanded clone, and some rows leave it out.

D: TRBD1
V: TRBV3-1/TRBV3-2
J: TRBJ2-5
size: .
CDR3: CASSSWTGGRETQYF
DNA: TGTGCCAGCAGCTCCTGGACAGGGGGCAGGGAGACCCAGTACTTC

D: .
V: TRBV5-8
J: TRBJ2-2
size: .
CDR3: CASSRIRETGELFF
DNA: TGTGCCAGCTCCCGGATCAGGGAAACCGGGGAGCTGTTTTTT

D: TRBD2
V: TRBV11-3
J: TRBJ2-1
size: .
CDR3: CASSSQAGVAYNEQFF
DNA: TGTGCCAGCAGCTCCCAAGCGGGGGTTGCCTACAATGAGCAGTTCTTC

D: .
V: TRBV7-9
J: TRBJ1-2
size: few
CDR3: CASSFNDGYTF
DNA: TGTGCCAGCAGCTTCAATGATGGCTACACCTTC

D: TRBD2
V: TRBV27
J: TRBJ2-3
size: .
CDR3: CASSSGGRTVDTQYF
DNA: TGTGCCAGCAGTTCGGGGGGGCGAACAGTAGATACGCAGTATTTT

D: .
V: TRBV7-3
J: TRBJ2-7
size: .
CDR3: CASSPWGGDNSYEQYF
DNA: TGTGCCAGCAGCCCCTGGGGGGGGGACAACTCCTACGAGCAGTACTTC

D: .
V: TRBV9
J: TRBJ2-2
size: .
CDR3: CASSVAETGTGELFF
DNA: TGTGCCAGCAGCGTAGCAGAGACGGGGACCGGGGAGCTGTTTTTT

D: .
V: TRBV15
J: TRBJ1-1
size: .
CDR3: CATSEDRGTEAFF
DNA: TGTGCCACCAGCGAAGACCGAGGGACTGAAGCTTTCTTT

D: .
V: TRBV5-4
J: TRBJ2-7
size: .
CDR3: CASSFGPQASYEQYF
DNA: TGTGCCAGCAGCTTCGGGCCACAGGCCTCCTACGAGCAGTACTTC

D: TRBD1
V: TRBV6-2/TRBV6-3
J: TRBJ1-5
size: .
CDR3: CASSMTGVRSNQPQHF
DNA: TGTGCCAGCAGTATGACAGGGGTGAGGAGCAATCAGCCCCAGCATTTT

D: .
V: TRBV4-1
J: TRBJ2-2
size: .
CDR3: CASRDGGNTGELFF
DNA: TGCGCCAGCCGCGACGGGGGTAATACCGGGGAGCTGTTTTTT

D: TRBD2
V: TRBV18
J: TRBJ2-2
size: .
CDR3: CASSPPGLASGTGELFF
DNA: TGTGCCAGCTCACCACCGGGACTAGCATCGGGCACCGGGGAGCTGTTTTTT

D: TRBD2
V: TRBV7-3
J: TRBJ2-2
size: .
CDR3: CASSKAGSNTGELFF
DNA: TGTGCCAGCAGTAAAGCGGGATCGAACACCGGGGAGCTGTTTTTT

D: .
V: TRBV5-1
J: TRBJ1-2
size: .
CDR3: CASSARQSNYGYTF
DNA: TGCGCCAGCAGCGCCCGACAGAGTAACTATGGCTACACCTTC

D: .
V: TRBV7-3
J: TRBJ2-3
size: once
CDR3: CASSFLNGDTQYF
DNA: TGTGCCAGCAGCTTCCTAAACGGGGATACGCAGTATTTT

D: .
V: TRBV6-6
J: TRBJ2-5
size: .
CDR3: CASSPRGETQYF
DNA: TGTGCCAGCAGCCCCAGGGGAGAGACCCAGTACTTC

D: .
V: TRBV19
J: TRBJ2-3
size: .
CDR3: CASTGVRTDTQYF
DNA: TGTGCCAGTACCGGGGTTCGCACAGATACGCAGTATTTT

D: TRBD1
V: TRBV7-6
J: TRBJ1-1
size: .
CDR3: CASSSDTGDTKAFF
DNA: TGTGCCAGCAGCTCTGATACAGGGGACACTAAAGCTTTCTTT

D: .
V: TRBV9
J: TRBJ2-2
size: .
CDR3: CASSLGEPSGTGELFF
DNA: TGTGCCAGCAGCCTCGGGGAGCCTTCGGGCACCGGGGAGCTGTTTTTT

D: .
V: TRBV7-2
J: TRBJ1-1
size: .
CDR3: CASSLVQRVNTEAFF
DNA: TGTGCCAGCAGCTTAGTACAGAGAGTAAACACTGAAGCTTTCTTT

D: .
V: TRBV6-5
J: TRBJ1-2
size: .
CDR3: CASTGTPGSYTF
DNA: TGTGCCAGCACCGGGACACCGGGGAGCTACACCTTC

D: TRBD1
V: TRBV2
J: TRBJ1-1
size: .
CDR3: CASSEMRTPSKGATEAFF
DNA: TGTGCCAGCAGTGAAATGAGAACACCATCAAAGGGGGCCACTGAAGCTTTCTTT

D: .
V: TRBV6-2/TRBV6-3
J: TRBJ2-6
size: .
CDR3: CASSYWSGANVLTF
DNA: TGTGCCAGCAGTTACTGGAGTGGGGCCAACGTCCTGACTTTC